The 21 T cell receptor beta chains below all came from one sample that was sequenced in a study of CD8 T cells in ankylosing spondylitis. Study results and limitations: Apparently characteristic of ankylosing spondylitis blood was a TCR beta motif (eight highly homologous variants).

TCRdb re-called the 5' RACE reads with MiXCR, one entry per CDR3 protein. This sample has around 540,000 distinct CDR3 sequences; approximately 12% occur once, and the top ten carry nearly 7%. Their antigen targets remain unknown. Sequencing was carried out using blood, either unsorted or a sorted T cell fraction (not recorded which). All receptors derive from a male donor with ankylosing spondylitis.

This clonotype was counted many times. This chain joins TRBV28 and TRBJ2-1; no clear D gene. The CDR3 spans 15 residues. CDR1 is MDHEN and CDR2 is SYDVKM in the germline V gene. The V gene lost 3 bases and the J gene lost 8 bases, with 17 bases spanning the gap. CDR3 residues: CASSLHPVGFDEQFF. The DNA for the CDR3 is TGTGCCAGCAGTTTGCACCCAGTGGGGTTTGATGAGCAGTTCTTC. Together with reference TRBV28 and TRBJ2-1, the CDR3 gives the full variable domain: DVKVTQSSRYLVKRTGEKVFLECVQDMDHENMFWYRQDPGLGLRLIYFSYDVKMKEKGDIPEGYSVSREKKERFSLILESASTNQTSMYLCASSLHPVGFDEQFFGPGTRLTVL.

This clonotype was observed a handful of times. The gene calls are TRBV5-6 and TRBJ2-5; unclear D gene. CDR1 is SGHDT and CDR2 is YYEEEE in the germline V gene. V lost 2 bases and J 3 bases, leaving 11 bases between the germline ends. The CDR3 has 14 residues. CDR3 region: CASSFYRNEETQYF. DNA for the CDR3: TGTGCCAGCAGCTTCTACAGAAATGAAGAGACCCAGTACTTC.

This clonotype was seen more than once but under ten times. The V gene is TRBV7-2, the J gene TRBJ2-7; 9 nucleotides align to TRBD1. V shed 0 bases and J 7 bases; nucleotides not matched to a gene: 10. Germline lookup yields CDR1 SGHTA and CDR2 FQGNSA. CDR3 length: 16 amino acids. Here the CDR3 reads CASSLASGTGMGEQYF. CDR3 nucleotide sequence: TGTGCCAGCAGCTTAGCCTCCGGGACAGGGATGGGGGAGCAGTACTTC.

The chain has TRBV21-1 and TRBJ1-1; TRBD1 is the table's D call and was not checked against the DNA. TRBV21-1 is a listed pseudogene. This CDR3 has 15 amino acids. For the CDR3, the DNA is TGTGCCAGCAGCAATACAGGGGGCGCAAACCCTGAAGCTTTCTTT. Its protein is CASSNTGGANPEAFF.

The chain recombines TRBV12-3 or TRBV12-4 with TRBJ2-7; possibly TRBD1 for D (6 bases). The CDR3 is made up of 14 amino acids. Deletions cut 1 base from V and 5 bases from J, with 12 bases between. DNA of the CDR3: TGTGCCAGCAGTTTAGACAGGGAGTGGGACGAGCAGTACTTC. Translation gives CASSLDREWDEQYF.

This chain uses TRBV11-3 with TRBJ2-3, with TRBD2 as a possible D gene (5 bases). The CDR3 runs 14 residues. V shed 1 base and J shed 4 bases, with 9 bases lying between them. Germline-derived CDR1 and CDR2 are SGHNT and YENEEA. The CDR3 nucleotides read TGTGCCAGCAGCTTAGCGGCGGGCTCAGATACGCAGTATTTT. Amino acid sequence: CASSLAAGSDTQYF.

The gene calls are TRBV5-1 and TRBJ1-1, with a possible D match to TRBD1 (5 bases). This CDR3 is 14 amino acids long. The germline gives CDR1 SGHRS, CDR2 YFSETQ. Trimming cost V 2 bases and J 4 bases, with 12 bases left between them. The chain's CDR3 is CASSFSMGGTEAFF. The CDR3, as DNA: TGCGCCAGCAGCTTTAGTATGGGGGGCACTGAAGCTTTCTTT.

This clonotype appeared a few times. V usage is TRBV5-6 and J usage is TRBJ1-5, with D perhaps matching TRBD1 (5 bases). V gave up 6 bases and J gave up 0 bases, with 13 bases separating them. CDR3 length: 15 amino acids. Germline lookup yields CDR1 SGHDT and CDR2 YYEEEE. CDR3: CASTTGDNSNQPQHF. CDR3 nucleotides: TGTGCCAGCACCACAGGAGACAATAGCAATCAGCCCCAGCATTTT.

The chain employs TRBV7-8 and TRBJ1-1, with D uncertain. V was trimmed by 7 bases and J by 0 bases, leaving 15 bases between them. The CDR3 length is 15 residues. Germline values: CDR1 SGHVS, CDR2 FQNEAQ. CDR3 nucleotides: TGTGCCAGCACCCTAGCACAAGGCGTGAACACTGAAGCTTTCTTT. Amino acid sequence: CASTLAQGVNTEAFF.

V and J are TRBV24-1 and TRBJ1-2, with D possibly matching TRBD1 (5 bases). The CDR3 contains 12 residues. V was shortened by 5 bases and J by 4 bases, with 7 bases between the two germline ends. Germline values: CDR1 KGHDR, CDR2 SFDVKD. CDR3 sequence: CATSGQPYGYTF. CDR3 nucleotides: TGTGCCACCAGTGGACAGCCCTATGGCTACACCTTC.

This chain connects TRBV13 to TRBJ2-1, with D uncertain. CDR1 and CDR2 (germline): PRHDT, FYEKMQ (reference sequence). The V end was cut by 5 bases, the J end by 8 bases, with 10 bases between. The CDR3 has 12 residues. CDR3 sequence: CASSPFADEQFF. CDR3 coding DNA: TGTGCCAGCAGCCCCTTCGCGGATGAGCAGTTCTTC.

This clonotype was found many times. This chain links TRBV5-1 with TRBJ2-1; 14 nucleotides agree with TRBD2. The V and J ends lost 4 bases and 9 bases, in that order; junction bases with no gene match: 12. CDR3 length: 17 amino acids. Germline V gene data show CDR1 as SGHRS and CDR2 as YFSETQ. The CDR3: CASSPSGTSGRYSEQFF. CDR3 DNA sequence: TGCGCCAGCAGCCCATCCGGGACTAGCGGGAGATATAGTGAGCAGTTCTTC.

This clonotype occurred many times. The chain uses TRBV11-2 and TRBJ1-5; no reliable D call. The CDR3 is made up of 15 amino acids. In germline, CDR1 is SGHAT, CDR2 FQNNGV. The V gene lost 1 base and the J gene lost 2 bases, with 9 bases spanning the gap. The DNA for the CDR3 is TGTGCCAGCAGCTTAGGGTCGCTCGGCAATCAGCCCCAGCATTTT. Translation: CASSLGSLGNQPQHF.

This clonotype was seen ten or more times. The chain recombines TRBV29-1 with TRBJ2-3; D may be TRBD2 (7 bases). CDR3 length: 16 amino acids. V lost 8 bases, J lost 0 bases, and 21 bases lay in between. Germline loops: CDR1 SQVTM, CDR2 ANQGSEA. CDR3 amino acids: CSIQGGQLISTDTQYF. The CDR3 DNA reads TGCAGCATACAGGGAGGGCAACTAATTAGCACAGATACGCAGTATTTT.

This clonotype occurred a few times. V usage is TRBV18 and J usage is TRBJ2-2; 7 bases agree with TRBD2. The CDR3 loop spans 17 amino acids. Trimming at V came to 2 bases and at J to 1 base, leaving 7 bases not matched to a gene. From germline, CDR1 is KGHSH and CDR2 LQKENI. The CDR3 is CASSPYSSGRNTGELFF. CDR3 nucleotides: TGTGCCAGCTCACCATATTCTAGCGGAAGGAACACCGGGGAGCTGTTTTTT.

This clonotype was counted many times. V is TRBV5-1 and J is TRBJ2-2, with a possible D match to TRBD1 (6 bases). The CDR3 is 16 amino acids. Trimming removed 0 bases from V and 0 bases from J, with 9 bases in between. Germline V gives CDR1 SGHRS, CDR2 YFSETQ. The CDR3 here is CASSLGGHANTGELFF. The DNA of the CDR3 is TGCGCCAGCAGCTTGGGGGGACATGCGAACACCGGGGAGCTGTTTTTT.

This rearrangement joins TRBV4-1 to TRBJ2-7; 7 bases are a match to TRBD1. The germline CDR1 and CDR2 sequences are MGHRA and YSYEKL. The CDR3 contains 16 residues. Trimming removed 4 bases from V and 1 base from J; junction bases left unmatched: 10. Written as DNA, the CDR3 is TGCGCCAGCAGCCTTGCCGGGACAGCCACTTCCTACGAGCAGTACTTC. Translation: CASSLAGTATSYEQYF.

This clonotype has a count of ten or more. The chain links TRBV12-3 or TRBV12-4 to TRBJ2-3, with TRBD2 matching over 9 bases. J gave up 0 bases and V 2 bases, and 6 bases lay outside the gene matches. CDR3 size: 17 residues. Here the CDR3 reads CASSLRLAGLSTDTQYF. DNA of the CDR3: TGTGCCAGCAGTTTACGGCTAGCGGGACTTAGCACAGATACGCAGTATTTT.

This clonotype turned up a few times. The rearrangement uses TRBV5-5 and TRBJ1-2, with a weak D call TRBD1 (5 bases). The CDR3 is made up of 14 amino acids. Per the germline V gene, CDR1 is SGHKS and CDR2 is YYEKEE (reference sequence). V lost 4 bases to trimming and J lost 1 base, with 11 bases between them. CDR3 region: CASSASGVNYGYTF. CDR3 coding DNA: TGTGCCAGCAGCGCTTCGGGGGTTAACTATGGCTACACCTTC. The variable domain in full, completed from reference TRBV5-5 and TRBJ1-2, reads DAGVTQSPTHLIKTRGQQVTLRCSPISGHKSVSWYQQVLGQGPQFIFQYYEKEERGRGNFPDRFSARQFPNYSSELNVNALLLGDSALYLCASSASGVNYGYTFGSGTRLTVV.

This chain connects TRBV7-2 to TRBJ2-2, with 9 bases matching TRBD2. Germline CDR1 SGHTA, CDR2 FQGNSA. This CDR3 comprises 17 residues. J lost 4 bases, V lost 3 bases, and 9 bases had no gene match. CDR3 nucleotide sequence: TGTGCCAGCAGCTTTGTGCCTAGCGGGACGGGCACCGGGGAGCTGTTTTTT. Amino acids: CASSFVPSGTGTGELFF.

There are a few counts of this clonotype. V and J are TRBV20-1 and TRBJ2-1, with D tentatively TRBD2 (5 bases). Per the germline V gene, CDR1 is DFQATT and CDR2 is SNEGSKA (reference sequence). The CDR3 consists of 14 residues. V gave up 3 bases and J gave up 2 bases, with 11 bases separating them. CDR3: CSARDGNPYNEQFF. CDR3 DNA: TGCAGTGCTAGGGACGGGAACCCCTACAATGAGCAGTTCTTC.